This T cell receptor (beta chain) was captured by sequencing in a study of shared clonotypes between healthy human individuals (dated by TCRdb to 2019 to 2021). A note on the overall study: The cohort included a few men and a couple of women between 18 and 49 years of age. Per donor, three plates each were used for CD4 naive and CD4 memory, two for CD8 naive, and one for CD8 memory. To estimate repertoire size and how much clonotype sharing occurs between individuals, the study deeply sequenced the blood TCR repertoires of about five healthy adults. Different laboratories and diverse techniques were used to prepare libraries and sequence TCR repertoires, to increase sequencing depth and limit assay-specific biases. Per donor, leukapheresis produced somewhere between about 0.94 and 9 billion PBMCs. What the study reported, not specific to this receptor: Incomplete sequencing was indicated by rarefaction of sorted-subset datasets, despite the large sequencing depth. Compared with non-shared clonotypes, the clonotypes found in all four sorted-subset donors had higher generation probabilities. Sampling was restricted to blood, and TCR repertoires in tissue are likely to differ from TCR repertoires in blood. Naive subsets generally had larger estimated clonotype richness than memory subsets. Because the study included a small number of donors, the genetic and exposure-history diversity represented was limited. Across four donors, roughly 5% of naive CD4, roughly 3.8% of naive CD8, 2.3% of memory CD4, and under 0.45% of memory CD8 clonotypes were shared. Pairwise subsampling indicated that sequencing depth was expected to affect the degree of clonotype sharing among donors.

A remark on this clone: Its recognized antigen is unknown. No quality values exist for individual bases; no much larger clone is one base distant.

The donors were healthy, HIV-negative adults with no recently reported acute infections or vaccinations. All donors were Caucasian adults living in Nashville, Tennessee, USA. CD4+ T cells were enriched by magnetic negative selection; naive cells were then positively selected on CD45RA, and the negative fraction formed the memory subset. Blood was collected by leukapheresis, and PBMCs were isolated by Ficoll-Histopaque density gradient centrifugation and then cryopreserved in liquid nitrogen vapor phase. Analytical flow cytometry was used to check the purity and quantity of every magnetically sorted T cell population. Genomic DNA was isolated from each sorted fraction and quantified by UV absorbance on a Nanodrop 2000c. TCR CDR3 regions were amplified from genomic DNA by multiplex PCR using the deep immunoSEQ assay. For each cell subset, the extracted genomic DNA was distributed evenly across all wells of several immunoSEQ 96-well plates, and each plate served as one replicate. Each replicate PCR for sorted subsets received roughly 0.2 ug genomic DNA, equal to about 30,000 T cell genomes. Purified libraries were quantified with a Qubit 3.0 fluorometer, sized on a Bioanalyzer 2100, and re-quantified with the KAPA Library Quantification kit. Every immunoSEQ 96-well plate was sequenced on a dedicated single-read 150-cycle Illumina NextSeq 550 flow cell. On the authors' methods: Because only junctional sequences without quality scores were contained in the immunoSEQ output, filtering matching that applied to full-length reads could not be performed. To assign V/J genes and CDR3, sequences were annotated using PyIR, a Python wrapper for IgBLAST v1.9, with IMGT germline references. Reads were filtered out if the reads had weak V/J assignments (E-value above 1e-6), no CDR3, stop codons, out-of-frame junctions, or ambiguous translated residues. V3J clonotypes were defined by identical inferred V gene, J gene, and CDR3 amino acid sequence. The percentage overlap between two repertoires was calculated by dividing the number of shared unique clonotypes by the size of the smaller repertoire. Richness of each repertoire was evaluated using RTK rarefaction, the Chao1 estimator, and Recon v2.1 estimates of unobserved clonotypes. OLGA was used to compute generation probabilities for all TCRbeta clonotypes that the gDNA method yielded from a few donors. TCRdb took this table from immuneACCESS and kept in-frame rearrangements with V and J called. Such tables lack part of the clones; where checked against another copy, unresolved V genes explain under half of the gap, and the rest is unexplained. That table supplies the V and J calls and clone size; D and trimming were determined from the DNA. The sample table shows approximately 980,000 clones, and approximately 80% are seen once. The ten biggest clones cover about 1.5% of the sample.

The receptor's source is a man younger than 35 in good health. Sequenced material: memory CD4+ T cells sorted from blood. The cell subset or site label on this specimen signifies: CD45RA-negative fraction.

The bases read TGTGCCAGCTCACCGCAAGACAGGGAGCAGTTCTTC. It codes for CASSPQDREQFF. The V and J segments used are TRBV18 and TRBJ2-1, and TRBD1 may be the D gene, going by 6 matching bases. The CDR3 holds 12 amino acids from the cysteine to the phenylalanine. The retained sequence is limited to the CDR3, 36 bases, with the frame set at the first base. Taken from the germline V gene, the CDR1 and CDR2 loops are KGHSH and LQKENI. Relative to germline, V is 3 bases shorter and J is 10 bases shorter, with 10 bases between their ends.